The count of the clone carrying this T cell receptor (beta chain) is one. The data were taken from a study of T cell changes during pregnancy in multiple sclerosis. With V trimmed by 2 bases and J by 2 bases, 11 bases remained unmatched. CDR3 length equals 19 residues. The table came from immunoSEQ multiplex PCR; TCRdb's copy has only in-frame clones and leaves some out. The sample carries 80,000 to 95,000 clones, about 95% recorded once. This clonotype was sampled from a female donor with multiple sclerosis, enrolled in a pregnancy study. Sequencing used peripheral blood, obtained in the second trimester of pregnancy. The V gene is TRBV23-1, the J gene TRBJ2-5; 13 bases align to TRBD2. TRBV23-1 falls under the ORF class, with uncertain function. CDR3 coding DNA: TGCGCCAGCAGTCAAATTCCGGGACTAGCGGGACTCAATCAAGAGACCCAGTACTTC. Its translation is CASSQIPGLAGLNQETQYF.